The clone carrying this T cell receptor beta chain was recorded many times. Its cognate antigen is unknown. This record comes from a study of T cell repertoires in cytomegalovirus infection. Study in general: Alongside well-studied HLA-B-restricted CMV epitopes, recently identified HLA-C-restricted CMV epitopes were also used. Public TCR beta signatures indicated both CMV infection and matching HLA type.

The study, taken as a whole, reports: The study found HLA-C-restricted CMV-specific TCR beta clonotypes dominating the ex vivo response. CMV carriers with the relevant HLA were identified by cumulative public TCR beta family frequency.

The germline CDR1 and CDR2 sequences are SGHTA and FQGNSA. V shed 5 bases and J 9 bases; nucleotides not matched to a gene: 15. This CDR3 is 17 amino acids long. From the reads, TCRdb called clonotypes with MiXCR, one entry per CDR3 protein. The data contain around 310,000 distinct CDR3 sequences, roughly 28% of them singletons. The chain uses TRBV7-2 and TRBJ2-1; TRBD2 agrees at 11 bases. This clonotype was sampled from a human donor in good health (CMV status not recorded). Some clones in this sample may be carry-over from other donors' samples. This sample comprised cultured PBMCs, obtained from culture after CMV antigen stimulation. CDR3 nucleotide sequence: TGTGCCAGCAGCCCGGCCGTCCCTAGCGGGAGGAGGGTTGAGCAGTTCTTC. This encodes CASSPAVPSGRRVEQFF.